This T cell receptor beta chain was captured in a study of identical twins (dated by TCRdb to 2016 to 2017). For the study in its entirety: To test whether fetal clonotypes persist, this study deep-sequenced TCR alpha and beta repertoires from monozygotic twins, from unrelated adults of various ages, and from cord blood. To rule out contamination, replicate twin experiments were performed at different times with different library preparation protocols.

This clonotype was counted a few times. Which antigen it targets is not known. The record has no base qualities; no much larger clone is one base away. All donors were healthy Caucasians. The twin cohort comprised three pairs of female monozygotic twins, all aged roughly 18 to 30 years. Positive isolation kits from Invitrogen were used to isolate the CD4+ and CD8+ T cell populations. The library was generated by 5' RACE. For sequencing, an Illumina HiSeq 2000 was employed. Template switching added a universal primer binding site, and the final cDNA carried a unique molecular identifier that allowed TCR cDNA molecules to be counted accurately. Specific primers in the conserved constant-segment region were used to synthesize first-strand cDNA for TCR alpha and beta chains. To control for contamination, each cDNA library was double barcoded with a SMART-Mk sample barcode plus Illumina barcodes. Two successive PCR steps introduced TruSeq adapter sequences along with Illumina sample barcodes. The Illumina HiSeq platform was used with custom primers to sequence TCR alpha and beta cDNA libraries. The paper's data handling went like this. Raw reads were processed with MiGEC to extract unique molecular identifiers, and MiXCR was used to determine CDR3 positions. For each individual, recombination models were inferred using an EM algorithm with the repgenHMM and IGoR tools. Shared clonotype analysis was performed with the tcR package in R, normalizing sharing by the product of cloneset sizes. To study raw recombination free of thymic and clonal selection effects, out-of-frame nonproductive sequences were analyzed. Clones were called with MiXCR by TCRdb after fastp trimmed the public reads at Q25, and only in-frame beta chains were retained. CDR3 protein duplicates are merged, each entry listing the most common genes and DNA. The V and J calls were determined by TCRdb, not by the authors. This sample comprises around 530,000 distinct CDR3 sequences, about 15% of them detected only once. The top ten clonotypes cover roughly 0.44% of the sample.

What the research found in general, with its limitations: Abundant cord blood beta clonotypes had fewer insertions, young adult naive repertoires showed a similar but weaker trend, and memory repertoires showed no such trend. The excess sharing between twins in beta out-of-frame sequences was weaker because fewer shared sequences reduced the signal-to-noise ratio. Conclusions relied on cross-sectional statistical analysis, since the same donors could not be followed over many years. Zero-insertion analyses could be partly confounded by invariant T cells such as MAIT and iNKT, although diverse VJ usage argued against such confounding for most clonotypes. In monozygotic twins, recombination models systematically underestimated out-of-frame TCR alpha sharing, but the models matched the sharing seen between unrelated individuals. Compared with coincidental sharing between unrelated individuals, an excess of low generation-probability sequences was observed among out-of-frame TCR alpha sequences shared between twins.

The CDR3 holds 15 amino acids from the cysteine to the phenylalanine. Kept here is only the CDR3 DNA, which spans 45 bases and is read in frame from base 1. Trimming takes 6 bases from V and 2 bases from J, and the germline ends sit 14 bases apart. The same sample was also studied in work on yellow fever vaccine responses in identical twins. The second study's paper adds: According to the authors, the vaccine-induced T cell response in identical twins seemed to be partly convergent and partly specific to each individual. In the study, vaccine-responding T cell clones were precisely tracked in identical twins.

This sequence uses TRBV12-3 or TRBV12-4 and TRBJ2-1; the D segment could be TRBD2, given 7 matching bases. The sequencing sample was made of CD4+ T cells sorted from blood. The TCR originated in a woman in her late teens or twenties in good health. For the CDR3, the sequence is CASSKGGPTYNEQFF. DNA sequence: TGTGCCAGCAGCAAGGGGGGGCCAACCTACAATGAGCAGTTCTTC.